This T cell receptor beta chain was recorded in a study of cytomegalovirus exposure and HLA in healthy donors. As for the study in general: Previous work identified roughly 120 million unique TCR beta sequences from 200 million or so T cells. Study outcomes and limitations: The authors considered a cluster of highly shared sequence variants likely to be a sequencing artifact.

In nominal health when sampled, donors likely had unrecorded immune exposures nonetheless. Germline CDR1 is KGHSH and CDR2 is LQKENI. With 6 bases clipped from V and 9 bases from J, the junction kept 4 bases outside the gene matches. The CDR3 is 13 residues long. The PCR ran on 60 Vbeta and 13 Jbeta primers. The assay was immunoSEQ multiplex PCR, and TCRdb's table has in-frame clones only and misses some. Seen here are roughly 140,000 clones, 76% observed once, and the top ten hold 1.5% to 2%. Of note for this clone: The target antigen is unknown.

This chain joins TRBV18 and TRBJ2-1, with TRBD2 matching over 11 bases. The receptor's source is a woman aged 40 to 50 in good health and CMV-seronegative. Sample: PBMCs. The CDR3, as DNA: TGTGCCAGCTCCGGGACTAGCGGCGTTGAGCAGTTCTTC. Residues: CASSGTSGVEQFF.